The entry below gives a single T cell receptor beta chain sequence along with its context. What it binds is unknown. The data belong to a study of T cell responses to AZD1222 COVID-19 vaccine. At the level of the study: Pooling covered second doses at about 4 or about 12 weeks. General study points: Unmutated variant regions are reportedly targeted by nearly half of spike-specific TCRs. Repertoires were sampled only after the peak T cell response.

This CDR3 has 11 residues. With 7 bases removed from V and 8 bases from J, the gap between germline ends came to 6 bases. Germline V gene lookup returns CDR1 SNHLY and CDR2 FYNNEI. Measured with immunoSEQ multiplex PCR; TCRdb has only the in-frame clones, and not every one. The repertoire holds 140,000 to 150,000 clones, with around 89% as singletons. The chain employs TRBV2 and TRBJ1-6; the D is unclear. Material: peripheral blood, obtained on day 0 of AZD1222 vaccination. The origin of this receptor is an adult in good health. The CDR3 loop is CASNAHSPLHF. CDR3 DNA: TGTGCCAGCAACGCTCATTCACCCCTCCACTTT.